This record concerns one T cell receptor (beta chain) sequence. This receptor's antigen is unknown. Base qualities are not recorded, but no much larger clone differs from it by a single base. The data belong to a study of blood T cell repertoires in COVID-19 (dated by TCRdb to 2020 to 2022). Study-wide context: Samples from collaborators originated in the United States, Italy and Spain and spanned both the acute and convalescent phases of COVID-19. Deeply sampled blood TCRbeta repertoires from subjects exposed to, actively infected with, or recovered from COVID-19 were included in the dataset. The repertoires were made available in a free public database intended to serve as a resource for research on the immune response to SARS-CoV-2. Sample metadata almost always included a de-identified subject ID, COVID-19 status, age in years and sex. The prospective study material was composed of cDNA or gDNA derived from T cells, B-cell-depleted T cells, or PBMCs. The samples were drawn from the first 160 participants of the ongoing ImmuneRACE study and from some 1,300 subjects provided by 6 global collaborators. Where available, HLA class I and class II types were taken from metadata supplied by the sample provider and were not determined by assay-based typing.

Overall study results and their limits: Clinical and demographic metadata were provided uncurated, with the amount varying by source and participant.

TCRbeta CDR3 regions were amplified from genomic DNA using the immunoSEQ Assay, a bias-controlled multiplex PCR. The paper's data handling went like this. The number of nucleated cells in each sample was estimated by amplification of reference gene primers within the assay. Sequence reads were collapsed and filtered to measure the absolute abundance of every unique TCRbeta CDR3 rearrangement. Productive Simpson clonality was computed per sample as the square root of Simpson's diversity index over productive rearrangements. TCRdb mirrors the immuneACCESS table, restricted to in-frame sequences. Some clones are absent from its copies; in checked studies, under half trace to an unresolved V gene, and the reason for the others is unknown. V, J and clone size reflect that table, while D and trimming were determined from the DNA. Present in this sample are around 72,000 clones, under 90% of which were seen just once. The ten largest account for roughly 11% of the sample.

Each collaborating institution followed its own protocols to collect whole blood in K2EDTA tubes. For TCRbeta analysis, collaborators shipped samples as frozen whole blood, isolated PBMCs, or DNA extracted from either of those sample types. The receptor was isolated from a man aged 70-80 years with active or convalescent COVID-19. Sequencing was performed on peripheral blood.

This receptor carries the CDR3 CASSLGSGFTDTQYF. The DNA is TGTGCCAGCAGCTTAGGATCTGGCTTCACAGATACGCAGTATTTT. The chain is made from TRBV7-2 and TRBJ2-3; confidence is insufficient to name the D gene. The germline ends are 10 bases apart after V is trimmed by 1 base and J by 2 bases. CDR1 and CDR2 are read off the germline V gene as SGHTA and FQGNSA. There are 15 amino acids in the CDR3, from cysteine to phenylalanine inclusive. The kept DNA is CDR3 alone, 45 bases in frame from the first base.